This T cell receptor (beta chain) was recorded in a study of CD8 T cells in ankylosing spondylitis (dated by TCRdb to the late 2010s). Some background on the complete study: T cell receptor beta repertoires were profiled in healthy donors and ankylosing spondylitis patients so that disease-linked TCR variants could be found. The full study cohort was made up of about 24 ankylosing spondylitis patients and 108 healthy donors. Peripheral blood samples were taken, and synovial fluid was additionally collected from ankylosing spondylitis patients. The paper as a whole reports these results and caveats: A TCR beta motif made up of 7 to 9 highly homologous amino acid variants appeared to be characteristic of blood from ankylosing spondylitis patients. Some motif variants had previously been reported in the synovial fluid and blood of reactive arthritis patients, which suggests shared mechanisms of disease initiation. The disease-linked clones had a CD8+ phenotype and were found at relatively low frequencies in peripheral blood. The disease-linked clones were reported as significantly enriched in matched synovial fluid samples from ankylosing spondylitis patients.

These reads were obtained on an Illumina HiSeq 2500. Quantitative 5'-RACE with molecular barcodes was the method used to prepare the TCR beta libraries. Regarding the original processing steps: Disease-linked TCR variants were identified with a new computational method built on a probabilistic model of VDJ rearrangement. TCRdb reprocessed the public reads (quality trimming at Q25 with fastp, clone calling with MiXCR) and kept in-frame beta chains. Entries that share a CDR3 protein sequence are merged under the most common genes and DNA. It is TCRdb's table, rather than the study itself, that gives the V and J calls and clone size. This sample comprises some 130,000 distinct CDR3 sequences, about 7% of them detected only once. Roughly an eighth of the sample belongs to the ten largest clones. The CDR3 runs 12 residues from the cysteine to the phenylalanine. CDR3 DNA is the only sequence kept; it has 36 bases, read in frame from the first base. Between the V and J ends, shortened by 7 bases and 2 bases respectively, the junction contains 9 bases. Taken from the germline V gene, the CDR1 and CDR2 loops are SQVTM and ANQGSEA.

This clonotype has at least ten counts. Its antigen remains unidentified. Base qualities are not recorded, but no much larger clone differs from it by a single base. The chain was built from TRBV29-1 and TRBJ1-3; the D gene remains uncertain. The receptor was isolated from a female donor with ankylosing spondylitis or in good health (not recorded which). Sequencing input: blood, either unsorted or a sorted T cell fraction (not recorded which). The DNA is as follows: TGCAGCGGGGGAGTCACTGGAAACACCATATATTTT. It is translated as CSGGVTGNTIYF.